The source of this T cell receptor (beta chain) is a study of cytomegalovirus exposure and HLA in healthy donors. Points from the study as a whole: Presence/absence analyses assumed roughly uniform sequencing depth across donors.

Vbeta (60) and Jbeta (13) primers were used in the PCR. Some clones are missing from TCRdb's copy, which holds only in-frame ones; the method was immunoSEQ multiplex PCR. The sample has 150,000 to 200,000 clones; over 65% are singletons. A remark on this clone: Its antigen is undetermined.

V dropped 4 bases and J dropped 5; count of bases not matched to a gene: 5. This CDR3 region has 14 residues. The germline V gene has CDR1 MNHNS and CDR2 SASEGT. The V gene is TRBV6-1, the J gene TRBJ2-7, with 10 bases matching TRBD1. The TCR was taken from a woman younger than 45 in good health and CMV-seronegative. The source material was PBMCs. The CDR3 reads CASSVTGGKNEQYF. CDR3 bases: TGTGCCAGCAGTGTGACAGGGGGCAAGAACGAGCAGTACTTC.